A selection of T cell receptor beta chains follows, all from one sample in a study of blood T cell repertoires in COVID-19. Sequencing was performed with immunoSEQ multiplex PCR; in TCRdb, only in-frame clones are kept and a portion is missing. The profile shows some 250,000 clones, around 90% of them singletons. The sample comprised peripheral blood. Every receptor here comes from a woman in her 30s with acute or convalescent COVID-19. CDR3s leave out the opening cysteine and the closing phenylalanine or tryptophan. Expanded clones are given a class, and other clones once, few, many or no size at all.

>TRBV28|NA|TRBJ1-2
ASSLGPGNYGYT
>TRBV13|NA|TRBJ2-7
ASSSGQPTVFEQY
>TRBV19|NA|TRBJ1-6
ASREIVQGRNSPLH
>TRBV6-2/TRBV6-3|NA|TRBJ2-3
ASSPRLAGTPDTQY
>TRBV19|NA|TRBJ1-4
ASSGGTANEKLF
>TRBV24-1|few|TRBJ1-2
ATSDSGDYGYT
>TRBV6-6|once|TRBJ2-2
ASSTGQGHGGELF
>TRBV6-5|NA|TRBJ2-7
ASRLAGGFEQY
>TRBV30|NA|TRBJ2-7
AWTNRIEQY
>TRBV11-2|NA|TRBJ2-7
ASSLVGSTYEQY
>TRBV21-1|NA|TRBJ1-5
ASSKSDRFNQPQH
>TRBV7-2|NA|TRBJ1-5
ASSLAHFTGERIKPQH
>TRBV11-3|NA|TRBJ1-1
ASSLVGQEAF
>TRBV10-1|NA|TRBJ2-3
ASSESLGLQQY
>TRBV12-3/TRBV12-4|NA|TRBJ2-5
ANHRGQETQY
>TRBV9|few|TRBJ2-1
ASTGRDAYNEQF
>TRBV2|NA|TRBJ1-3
ASSVRGTVDSGNTIY
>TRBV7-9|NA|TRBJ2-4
ASSLPTGAFGGIQY
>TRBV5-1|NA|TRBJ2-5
ASSLSVRGGRETQY
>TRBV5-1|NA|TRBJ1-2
ASSGTGLNYGYT
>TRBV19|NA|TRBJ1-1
ASSMVGSTEAF
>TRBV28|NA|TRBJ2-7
ASSLGTGGIEQY
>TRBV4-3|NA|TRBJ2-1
ASSQDAGSSYNEQF
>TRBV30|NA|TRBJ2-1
AFLSGLVYNEQF
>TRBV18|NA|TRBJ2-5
ASFTAGAETQY
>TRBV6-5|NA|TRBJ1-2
ASDAQGRGYT
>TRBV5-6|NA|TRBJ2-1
ASSLVGGEQF
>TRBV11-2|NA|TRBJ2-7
ASSLEGLTYEQY
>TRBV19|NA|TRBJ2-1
ASSGLRTGGYSSYNEQF
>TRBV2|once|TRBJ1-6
ASGITGYNSPLH
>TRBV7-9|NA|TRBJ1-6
ASSLVGGLGDNSPLH
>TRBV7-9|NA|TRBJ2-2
ASSLSRTGELF
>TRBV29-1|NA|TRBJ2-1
SVEANLRSDEQF
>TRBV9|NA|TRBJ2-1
ASSTHGTSGTYNEQF
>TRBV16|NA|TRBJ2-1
ASSLSGSGIDEQF
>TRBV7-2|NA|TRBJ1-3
ASSLQAISGNTIY
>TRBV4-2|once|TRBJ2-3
ASSQDFLLAGGHSNTDTQY
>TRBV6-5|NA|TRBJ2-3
ASSQQGDTQY
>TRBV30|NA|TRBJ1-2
AWMARGYYGYT
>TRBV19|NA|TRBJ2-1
ASSLGTSGRGADNEQF
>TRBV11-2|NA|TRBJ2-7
ASNRQTGQPKY
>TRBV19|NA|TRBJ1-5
ASSRTGESNQPQH
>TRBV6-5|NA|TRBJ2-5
ASSYSLGGAGTQY
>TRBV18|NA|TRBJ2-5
ASSPTSAIQETQY
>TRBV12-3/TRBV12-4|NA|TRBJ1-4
ASSLSGPGKLF
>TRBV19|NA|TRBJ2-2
ASKTVTLNTGELF